Listed here are 23 T cell receptor beta chains from one sample, sequenced in a study of shared clonotypes between healthy human individuals. Sequenced by immunoSEQ multiplex PCR; TCRdb stores in-frame clones only, minus some. The table shows roughly 1 million clones, with 70% to 80% occurring only once. Source material: memory CD4+ T cells from PBMCs. This sample's subset: CD45RA-negative fraction. The receptors derive from a man aged 18 to 35 in good health. Some clones in this sample may be carry-over from other donors' samples.

The chain has TRBV7-3 and TRBJ2-3; the D gene could be TRBD1 or TRBD2 (5 bases each). The CDR3 is 15 residues long. Per germline, CDR1 SGHTA and CDR2 FQGTGA. V was cut by 6 bases and J by 2 bases, with 15 bases left in between. CDR3 protein: CASRQGRIDTDTQYF. In DNA, the CDR3 is TGTGCCAGCAGGCAGGGACGGATTGACACAGATACGCAGTATTTT.

This chain uses TRBV7-3 with TRBJ1-1; no firm D call. The germline V gene has CDR1 SGHTA and CDR2 FQGTGA. With 0 bases removed from V and 5 bases from J, the gap between germline ends came to 4 bases. This CDR3 contains 12 residues. As DNA, the CDR3 is TGTGCCAGCAGCTTAACCGGGACTGAAGCTTTCTTT. It encodes CASSLTGTEAFF.

This rearrangement joins TRBV18 to TRBJ2-3; 8 bases align to TRBD2. Unmatched junction bases numbered 6, after V lost 3 bases and J lost 4 bases. The CDR3 extends over 15 amino acids. Per the germline V gene, CDR1 is KGHSH and CDR2 is LQKENI. The CDR3 bases are TGTGCCAGCTCACCGGACAGCGGGAGTCCAGATACGCAGTATTTT. This encodes CASSPDSGSPDTQYF.

This chain connects TRBV7-8 to TRBJ2-2; a possible D gene is TRBD1 (6 bases). Trimming stripped 6 bases from V and 2 bases from J, with 16 bases between. The germline V gene has CDR1 SGHVS and CDR2 FQNEAQ. The CDR3 totals 16 residues. The CDR3 DNA follows: TGTGCCAGCAGTCCACAGGGACCACAAAACACCGGGGAGCTGTTTTTT. Translating gives CASSPQGPQNTGELFF.

The V call is TRBV6-6, the J call TRBJ2-1; D gene uncertain. CDR1 is MNHNY, CDR2 SVGAGI, per germline (reference sequence). This CDR3 has 14 amino acids. Between the trimmed V and J ends, which lost 2 bases and 7 bases, there was a span of 12 bases. This CDR3 reads CASSYGPGGNEQFF. The CDR3 nucleotides read TGTGCCAGCAGTTACGGGCCCGGTGGGAATGAGCAGTTCTTC.

This chain joins TRBV5-1 and TRBJ1-4; possible D gene TRBD1, 5 bases. The V end was cut by 2 bases, the J end by 8 bases, with 16 bases between. Looked up from germline, CDR1 is SGHRS and CDR2 is YFSETQ. The CDR3 has 15 amino acids. CDR3 protein: CASSLLGGSREKLFF. The DNA of the CDR3 is TGCGCCAGCAGCTTACTGGGGGGGTCTCGAGAAAAACTGTTTTTT.

The table lists this clone with a count of one. The rearrangement links TRBV27 to TRBJ2-2, with TRBD1 matching 9 bases. CDR3 length: 17 amino acids. V dropped 2 bases and J dropped 5; count of bases not matched to a gene: 9. Germline CDR1 is MNHEY and CDR2 is SMNVEV (reference sequence). CDR3 sequence: CASSLGPGQGMTGELFF. The CDR3 bases are TGTGCCAGCAGTTTAGGTCCTGGACAGGGGATGACCGGGGAGCTGTTTTTT.

The J gene is TRBJ2-1, the V gene TRBV28; possibly TRBD1 or TRBD2 for D (6 bases each). V gave up 1 base and J gave up 3 bases, with 13 bases separating them. CDR1 MDHEN and CDR2 SYDVKM come from the germline V gene. The CDR3 is 16 amino acids. The CDR3 DNA reads TGTGCCAGCAGTTTATTGGGCAGGGGAGGCTACAATGAGCAGTTCTTC. It translates to CASSLLGRGGYNEQFF.

The rearrangement links TRBV2 to TRBJ2-1; possibly TRBD1 for D (6 bases). The CDR3 contains 16 residues. Trimming left V 1 base short and J 2 bases short, with 12 bases between. Germline V gene data show CDR1 as SNHLY and CDR2 as FYNNEI. The CDR3 DNA is TGTGCCAGCAGTGAAGACAGGGTGTCTCCCTACAATGAGCAGTTCTTC. This gives the protein CASSEDRVSPYNEQFF.

CDR3 amino acids: CASRRMTGTYEQYF. The CDR3 coding sequence is TGTGCCAGCAGACGAATGACAGGGACCTACGAGCAGTACTTC. The chain couples TRBV11-2 to TRBJ2-7; 7 positions match TRBD1. The CDR3 is 14 amino acids. Germline V gene data show CDR1 as SGHAT and CDR2 as FQNNGV. The V and J ends lost 6 bases and 2 bases, in that order; junction bases with no gene match: 7.

V gene TRBV5-1 combines with J gene TRBJ2-4; D not resolved. The CDR3 is made up of 14 amino acids. The germline gives CDR1 SGHRS, CDR2 YFSETQ. V was trimmed by 2 bases and J by 5 bases, leaving 11 bases between them. Here the CDR3 DNA reads TGCGCCAGCAGCTTAGGATTCCTCCAAAACATTCAGTACTTC. This gives the protein CASSLGFLQNIQYF.

The chain carries TRBV10-3 and TRBJ2-3, with D unresolved. Looked up from germline, CDR1 is ENHRY and CDR2 is SYGVKD. This CDR3 is 13 amino acids long. V gave up 7 bases and J gave up 1 base, with 9 bases separating them. The DNA of the CDR3 is TGTGCCATCAACTCGGGTGGCACAGATACGCAGTATTTT. Residues: CAINSGGTDTQYF.

The chain couples TRBV7-9 to TRBJ2-1; D gene ambiguous. Germline-derived CDR1 and CDR2 are SEHNR and FQNEAQ (reference sequence). Deletions cut 8 bases from V and 0 bases from J, with 8 bases between. This CDR3 has 13 residues. This chain's CDR3 is CASEMSSYNEQFF. In nucleotides, the CDR3 is TGTGCCAGCGAGATGAGCTCCTACAATGAGCAGTTCTTC.

This sequence joins TRBV7-8 and TRBJ2-5; 13 nucleotides agree with TRBD2. Trimming cost V 7 bases and J 3 bases; bases outside gene matches: 14. This CDR3 region has 18 residues. Germline V lookup: CDR1 SGHVS, CDR2 FQNEAQ. In DNA, the CDR3 is TGTGCCAGCACCTACGGGCGGACTAGCGGGAGTAAAGAAGAGACCCAGTACTTC. Protein: CASTYGRTSGSKEETQYF. Drawing the rest from reference TRBV7-8 and TRBJ2-5, the complete variable domain is GAGVSQSPRYKVAKRGQDVALRCDPISGHVSLFWYQQALGQGPEFLTYFQNEAQLDKSGLPSDRFFAERPEGSVSTLKIQRTQQEDSAVYLCASTYGRTSGSKEETQYFGPGTRLLVL.

This clone has ten or more counts. The chain recombines TRBV7-2 with TRBJ1-1; D is undetermined. This CDR3 has 15 amino acids. Trimming took off 4 bases at V and 7 bases at J, with 19 bases between the two ends. The germline gives CDR1 SGHTA, CDR2 FQGNSA. The CDR3 loop reads CASSSPKGYRGEAFF. DNA for the CDR3: TGTGCCAGCAGCTCGCCAAAAGGGTATCGCGGTGAAGCTTTCTTT.

For this clone: Additional DNA sequences in this sample encode the identical CDR3. CDR3 bases: TGTGCCAGCAGTTCTCTGGGGAACACTGAAGCTTTCTTT. Its translation is CASSSLGNTEAFF. The rearrangement uses TRBV6-6 and TRBJ1-1; no definite D call. Trimming stripped 4 bases from V and 1 base from J, with 7 bases between. This CDR3 has 13 residues. The germline V gene has CDR1 MNHNY and CDR2 SVGAGI (reference sequence).

This clone appeared once. The sample holds other DNA sequences that translate to the same CDR3. The chain joins TRBV18 to TRBJ1-1; 7 bases map to TRBD1. The CDR3 has 14 residues. Germline V lookup: CDR1 KGHSH, CDR2 LQKENI. With 4 bases clipped from V and 5 bases from J, the junction kept 7 bases outside the gene matches. Here the CDR3 reads CASSRDRVNTEAFF. The DNA for the CDR3 is TGTGCCAGCTCACGTGACAGGGTAAATACTGAAGCTTTCTTT.

This chain uses TRBV5-1 with TRBJ2-1, with D unresolved. The CDR3 totals 15 residues. Trimming stripped 4 bases from V and 4 bases from J, with 15 bases between. CDR1 is SGHRS, CDR2 YFSETQ, per germline. Here the CDR3 DNA reads TGCGCCAGCAGCCTTAGGTCAACCGGGTACAATGAGCAGTTCTTC. Its protein product is CASSLRSTGYNEQFF.

The chain uses TRBV7-4 and TRBJ2-5, with 9 nucleotides matching TRBD1. The end of the DNA is better explained by TRBJ2-7, so the J call may be wrong. Germline V CDR1 and CDR2: SGHVT, SQSDAQ. The CDR3 covers 16 residues. The CDR3 loop is CASSLADDRGVSEQYF. As DNA, the CDR3 is TGTGCCAGCAGCTTAGCCGACGACAGGGGGGTCTCCGAGCAGTACTTC.

The chain is built from TRBV5-6 and TRBJ1-2; D remains ambiguous. V was trimmed by 4 bases and J by 4 bases, leaving 17 bases between them. This CDR3 has 15 amino acids. Germline V gives CDR1 SGHDT, CDR2 YYEEEE. The CDR3 reads CASSPGGPIGYGYTF. In DNA form, the CDR3 reads TGTGCCAGCAGCCCGGGAGGGCCAATAGGCTATGGCTACACCTTC.

The rearrangement links TRBV18 to TRBJ1-5; D gene uncertain. From germline, CDR1 is KGHSH and CDR2 LQKENI. This CDR3 has 15 residues. Between the trimmed V and J ends, which lost 3 bases and 11 bases, there was a span of 20 bases. The CDR3 sequence: CASSPTPGPQEAQHF. For the CDR3, the DNA is TGTGCCAGCTCACCCACCCCCGGGCCCCAGGAGGCCCAGCATTTT.

This chain uses TRBV7-2 with TRBJ1-2; D remains unclear. The V end lost 2 bases, the J end lost 2 bases, and 12 bases lay between the germline ends. The CDR3 has 15 residues. Germline V CDR1 and CDR2: SGHTA, FQGNSA. CDR3 coding DNA: TGTGCCAGCAGCTTAACTTCCGGTGGGAACTATGGCTACACCTTC. Its translation is CASSLTSGGNYGYTF.

The V gene is TRBV30, the J gene TRBJ1-5, with D hard to call. The V gene's germline CDR1 is GTSNPN and CDR2 SVGIG (reference sequence). The CDR3 has 14 residues. Trimming removed 3 bases from V and 5 bases from J, with 14 bases in between. CDR3 protein: CAWSEGTRDQPQHF. DNA for the CDR3: TGTGCCTGGAGCGAGGGCACCAGAGATCAGCCCCAGCATTTT.